This TCR beta chain was recorded in a study of cytomegalovirus exposure and HLA in healthy donors. For the study at large: Across some 400 genotyped donors, approximately 81% landed in the Caucasian-associated ancestry cluster. Study observations and caveats: When analyzed later, a missense DCLRE1C variant was found to be linked to TCR beta V- and J-gene trimming.

Trimming took 3 bases from V and 2 from J; bases not matched to a gene: 6. The CDR3 runs to 16 residues. Germline V gene lookup returns CDR1 SGDLS and CDR2 YYNGEE. About this clone itself: Its antigen is unidentified.

Amplification used 60 Vbeta primers and 13 Jbeta primers. This table comes from immunoSEQ multiplex PCR, and its TCRdb copy is limited to in-frame clones, with some not included. The sample has 140,000 to 150,000 clones, roughly 66% seen once. The chain combines TRBV9 with TRBJ2-1; TRBD2 matches 9 bases. Sequencing used PBMCs. The clonotype was recovered from a woman aged 18-29 years in good health and CMV-seronegative. The CDR3 loop reads CASSARAGGPYNEQFF. Written as DNA, the CDR3 is TGTGCCAGCAGCGCCCGAGCGGGAGGCCCCTACAATGAGCAGTTCTTC.